What follows are 22 T cell receptor beta chains derived from one specimen sequenced in a study of human thymus T cells. Thymic material originated from resections removed in the course of corrective heart surgery. Libraries were prepared by immunoSEQ multiplex PCR; TCRdb keeps only in-frame clonotypes and omits some of them. Seen here are fewer than 85,000 clones, 90% to 95% observed once, and the top ten hold approximately 0.032%. Sequenced: thymus tissue. Receptors originate from a girl in the first two years of life with a congenital heart defect but otherwise immunologically healthy.

CDR3 DNA sequence: TGCGCCAGCAGCCAAGAGGGGGGGCAGCAGTTCTTC. As protein: CASSQEGGQQFF. The V gene is TRBV4-3, the J gene TRBJ2-1; TRBD2 might be the D (7 bases). V lost 0 bases and J 11 bases, leaving 8 bases between the germline ends. Germline values: CDR1 LGHNA, CDR2 YSLEER. There are 12 residues in the CDR3.

J is TRBJ2-7 and V is TRBV7-2, with TRBD2 matching 10 bases. J gave up 1 base and V 5 bases, and 14 bases lay outside the gene matches. CDR3 size: 18 residues. Germline CDR1 reads SGHTA; CDR2 reads FQGNSA. CDR3 nucleotides: TGTGCCAGCAGCATCCGGTCGACTAGCGGGCCCAAATCCTACGAGCAGTACTTC. It translates to CASSIRSTSGPKSYEQYF.

The chain combines TRBV7-8 with TRBJ2-7; D may be TRBD2 (6 bases). CDR3 length: 12 residues. Trimming removed 5 bases from V and 3 bases from J, with 8 bases in between. In germline, CDR1 is SGHVS, CDR2 FQNEAQ. CDR3 in DNA: TGTGCCAGCAGCGGAGGGAACTACGAGCAGTACTTC. The encoded protein is CASSGGNYEQYF.

This clone was observed once. This sequence joins TRBV7-9 and TRBJ1-4; weak D call: TRBD1 (6 bases). From germline, CDR1 is SEHNR and CDR2 FQNEAQ (reference sequence). V lost 1 base and J lost 8, with 17 bases in between. This CDR3 has 16 residues. CDR3 sequence reads: CASSLVPAGTREKLFF. The CDR3 DNA reads TGTGCCAGCAGCTTAGTTCCGGCAGGGACAAGGGAAAAACTGTTTTTT.

The V call is TRBV30, the J call TRBJ1-5; TRBD1 matches 7 bases. CDR3 size: 15 residues. Trimming cost V 0 bases and J 1 base; bases outside gene matches: 3. The germline V gene encodes CDR1 GTSNPN and CDR2 SVGIG (reference sequence). The CDR3 nucleotides read TGTGCCTGGAGTGTATCAGGGGGGAGCAATCAGCCCCAGCATTTT. Translation gives CAWSVSGGSNQPQHF.

The J gene is TRBJ1-5, the V gene TRBV5-5; D is unclear. V lost 3 bases to trimming and J lost 4 bases, with 8 bases between them. This CDR3 contains 13 residues. CDR1 is SGHKS and CDR2 is YYEKEE in the germline V gene (reference sequence). DNA of the CDR3: TGTGCCAGCAGCTCGGACGGGAATCAGCCCCAGCATTTT. It yields the protein CASSSDGNQPQHF.

This clone was observed a single time. The V and J genes are TRBV19 and TRBJ1-5, with D tentatively TRBD1 (6 bases). CDR1 and CDR2 (germline): LNHDA, SQIVND (reference sequence). The germline V and J ends were trimmed by 7 bases and 1 base, with 17 bases remaining between them. This CDR3 spans 16 amino acids. The CDR3 nucleotides read TGTGCCAGTACCTCAATCTACAGGGAGAGCAATCAGCCCCAGCATTTT. Translating gives CASTSIYRESNQPQHF. The whole variable domain, filled in from reference TRBV19 and TRBJ1-5, reads DGGITQSPKYLFRKEGQNVTLSCEQNLNHDAMYWYRQDPGQGLRLIYYSQIVNDFQKGDIAEGYSVSREKKESFPLTVTSAQKNPTAFYLCASTSIYRESNQPQHFGDGTRLSIL.

V usage is TRBV7-2 and J usage is TRBJ2-3, with unresolved D. The CDR3 runs 15 residues. V dropped 4 bases and J dropped 3 bases, with 14 bases sitting between them. Germline V gives CDR1 SGHTA, CDR2 FQGNSA. The CDR3 is CASSSGPLETDTQYF. The CDR3 DNA reads as TGTGCCAGCAGCTCCGGACCCCTCGAAACAGATACGCAGTATTTT.

The chain combines TRBV9 with TRBJ2-7, with 7 nucleotides matching TRBD1. The CDR3 sequence is 14 residues long. J gave up 3 bases and V 4 bases, and 7 bases lay outside the gene matches. CDR1 SGDLS and CDR2 YYNGEE come from the germline V gene. The CDR3 coding sequence is TGTGCCAGCAGCTCCCGGACAGGCTTCTACGAGCAGTACTTC. Protein product: CASSSRTGFYEQYF. Based on the CDR3 plus reference TRBV9 and TRBJ2-7, the full variable domain is DSGVTQTPKHLITATGQRVTLRCSPRSGDLSVYWYQQSLDQGLQFLIQYYNGEERAKGNILERFSAQQFPDLHSELNLSSLELGDSALYFCASSSRTGFYEQYFGPGTRLTVT.

The chain employs TRBV28 and TRBJ1-1, with D unclear. The V and J ends lost 8 bases and 1 base respectively, with 20 bases between them. Germline-derived CDR1 and CDR2 are MDHEN and SYDVKM. The CDR3 spans 16 residues. CDR3: CASVWVKQPGNTEAFF. For the CDR3, the DNA is TGTGCCAGCGTATGGGTGAAACAGCCTGGGAACACTGAAGCTTTCTTT.

J is TRBJ1-2 and V is TRBV19, with 7 bases fitting TRBD1. Trimming cost V 4 bases and J 5 bases; bases outside gene matches: 4. The CDR3 contains 13 residues. Germline V gives CDR1 LNHDA, CDR2 SQIVND (reference sequence). The CDR3 DNA reads TGTGCCAGTAGTACGACAGGGAGATATGGCTACACCTTC. This codes for CASSTTGRYGYTF.

V gene TRBV29-1 combines with J gene TRBJ2-1; D not certain. Trimming stripped 7 bases from V and 2 bases from J, with 12 bases between. This CDR3 is built from 13 residues. In germline, CDR1 is SQVTM, CDR2 ANQGSEA. The CDR3 reads CSARGGPYNEQFF. CDR3 DNA sequence: TGCAGCGCTCGAGGCGGACCCTACAATGAGCAGTTCTTC.

The V call is TRBV27, the J call TRBJ2-2; D remains ambiguous. The germline gives CDR1 MNHEY, CDR2 SMNVEV (reference sequence). This CDR3 spans 13 amino acids. Trimming shortened V by 5 bases and J by 0 bases, and 4 bases separated the two germline ends. The CDR3 reads CASSRPNTGELFF. CDR3 DNA sequence: TGTGCCAGCAGTAGACCGAACACCGGGGAGCTGTTTTTT.

The CDR3 DNA reads as TGTGCCAGCAGCGTAGCTGGAGTCTCTGGGGAGCTGTTTTTT. This gives the protein CASSVAGVSGELFF. J is TRBJ2-2 and V is TRBV9; D unresolved. The CDR3 length is 14 residues. The germline V gene encodes CDR1 SGDLS and CDR2 YYNGEE. V lost 0 bases, J lost 8 bases, and 11 bases lay in between.

This chain joins TRBV5-1 and TRBJ2-7; 8 nucleotides match TRBD1. Germline CDR1 SGHRS, CDR2 YFSETQ. V was clipped by 10 bases and J by 4 bases; unmatched bases: 10. This CDR3 has 13 residues. Written as DNA, the CDR3 is TGCGCCTCGAACCCCGGGACAGGTTACGAGCAGTACTTC. It translates to CASNPGTGYEQYF.

The table lists this clone with a count of one. The chain employs TRBV23-1 and TRBJ2-7, with 9 bases matching TRBD2. TRBV23-1 is assigned to the ORF class and has an uncertain function. The CDR3 covers 17 residues. J was trimmed by 2 bases and V by 0 bases; bases with no gene match: 8. Written as DNA, the CDR3 is TGCGCCAGCAGTCAATCGCTAACTAGCGGGCTAACCTACGAGCAGTACTTC. It codes for CASSQSLTSGLTYEQYF.

The chain uses TRBV5-1 and TRBJ2-2, with D tentatively TRBD1 or TRBD2 (5 bases each). This CDR3 is built from 19 residues. Germline CDR1 SGHRS, CDR2 YFSETQ. Trimming removed 1 base from V and 0 bases from J, with 19 bases in between. The CDR3 spells CASSLWDGATASNTGELFF. For the CDR3, the DNA is TGCGCCAGCAGCTTGTGGGACGGGGCGACGGCTTCGAACACCGGGGAGCTGTTTTTT.

The V and J genes are TRBV6-1 and TRBJ2-7; D is perhaps TRBD2 (5 bases). V shed 10 bases and J shed 4 bases, with 11 bases lying between them. Germline-derived CDR1 and CDR2 are MNHNS and SASEGT. The CDR3 is 11 amino acids. CDR3 nucleotides: TGTGCCACCTCAACGGGGTACGAGCAGTACTTC. Translating it yields CATSTGYEQYF.

The chain uses TRBV15 and TRBJ2-1; no firm D call. The germline CDR1 and CDR2 sequences are LNHNV and YYDKDF (reference sequence). Between the trimmed V and J ends, which lost 1 base and 10 bases, there was a span of 8 bases. The CDR3 contains 12 residues. The CDR3 DNA reads TGTGCCACCAGCAGAGTGGGTGTGGAGCAGTTCTTC. It specifies CATSRVGVEQFF.

This chain links TRBV5-1 with TRBJ1-4; D may be TRBD1 (5 bases). The germline V gene has CDR1 SGHRS and CDR2 YFSETQ. V lost 4 bases to trimming and J lost 4 bases, with 20 bases between them. The CDR3 sequence is 17 residues long. The CDR3 spells CASSPIPAGGDNEKLFF. CDR3 bases: TGCGCCAGCAGCCCGATACCAGCAGGAGGGGATAATGAAAAACTGTTTTTT.

This clone showed up just once. The chain has TRBV7-2 and TRBJ2-5; TRBD2 agrees at 7 bases. Germline V gene data show CDR1 as SGHTA and CDR2 as FQGNSA. Unmatched junction bases numbered 7, after V lost 5 bases and J lost 4 bases. The CDR3 consists of 14 residues. The chain's CDR3 is CASSETSLRETQYF. CDR3 DNA sequence: TGTGCCAGCAGCGAGACTAGCCTGCGAGAGACCCAGTACTTC. The variable domain in full, completed from reference TRBV7-2 and TRBJ2-5, reads GAGVSQSPSNKVTEKGKDVELRCDPISGHTALYWYRQSLGQGLEFLIYFQGNSAPDKSGLPSDRFSAERTGGSVSTLTIQRTQQEDSAVYLCASSETSLRETQYFGPGTRLLVL.

V gene TRBV28 combines with J gene TRBJ1-1, with TRBD1 as a possible D gene (5 bases). CDR1 is MDHEN, CDR2 SYDVKM, per germline. Trimming stripped 2 bases from V and 0 bases from J, with 7 bases between. The CDR3 covers 14 residues. The DNA of the CDR3 is TGTGCCAGCAGTTTAGGACAAATGAACACTGAAGCTTTCTTT. This codes for CASSLGQMNTEAFF.